One sample yielded the 30 T cell receptor beta chains listed below, sequenced in a study of blood T cells in healthy people across ages. Primed by a sample-barcoded 5' primer and a J-beta primer mix, a second PCR proceeded for 7 to 11 cycles. TCRdb recomputed calls from the 5' RACE reads with MiXCR, one row per CDR3 protein. The sample comprises 1 million or so distinct CDR3 sequences, under 30% of which are singletons, and 0.65% to 0.75% rests with the top ten. The same data also contributed to another study, on T cells of mothers and their children.

The sequencing input was blood. Receptors were obtained from a girl aged 2-10 years in good health.

This clonotype was seen a handful of times. The junction departs from germline at one end; a sequencing error may be responsible. The CDR3, as DNA: TGTGCCAGCAGCCTAGGAGGGGCGGCGGGACTAAATTCTTTT. Residues: CASSLGGAAGLNSF. This rearrangement joins TRBV7-2 to TRBJ2-3, with 7 bases that match TRBD2. The CDR3 spans 14 residues. Germline CDR1 SGHTA, CDR2 FQGNSA.

The chain combines TRBV2 with TRBJ1-1; D uncertain. This CDR3 has 13 residues. Deletions cut 3 bases from V and 4 bases from J, with 9 bases between. Germline assignment: CDR1 SNHLY and CDR2 FYNNEI. The CDR3 sequence: CASSDMRSTEAFF. CDR3 nucleotides: TGTGCCAGCAGTGACATGAGATCCACTGAAGCTTTCTTT.

The chain has TRBV5-1 and TRBJ2-3; unclear D gene. The CDR3 is 15 amino acids. CDR1 and CDR2 (germline): SGHRS, YFSETQ. Trimming pared 0 bases from V and 6 bases from J, leaving 14 bases between. CDR3 sequence reads: CASSLAPEVMDTQYF. CDR3 DNA sequence: TGCGCCAGCAGCTTGGCCCCCGAGGTAATGGATACGCAGTATTTT. Filled out from reference TRBV5-1 and TRBJ2-3, the complete variable domain reads KAGVTQTPRYLIKTRGQQVTLSCSPISGHRSVSWYQQTPGQGLQFLFEYFSETQRNKGNFPGRFSGRQFSNSRSEMNVSTLELGDSALYLCASSLAPEVMDTQYFGPGTRLTVL.

The gene calls are TRBV4-1 and TRBJ2-5; 10 bases line up with TRBD2. The DNA end is a closer match to TRBJ2-7, so the J assignment may be wrong. The germline V gene encodes CDR1 MGHRA and CDR2 YSYEKL. CDR3 size: 16 residues. The CDR3 sequence is CASSPHSPGLAYEQYF. The CDR3 DNA sequence: TGCGCCAGCAGCCCACACTCGCCGGGACTAGCGTACGAGCAGTACTTC.

In this sample, this clonotype turned up a few times. The CDR3 bases are TGCAGTGCTAGAGAAGGGGGGCGAGCTGGGGCCAACGTCCTGACTTTC. Residues: CSAREGGRAGANVLTF. The genes are TRBV20-1 and TRBJ2-6, with D perhaps assigned TRBD1 or TRBD2 (6 bases each). There are 16 residues in the CDR3. V was cut by 0 bases and J by 2 bases, with 11 bases left in between. Germline lookup yields CDR1 DFQATT and CDR2 SNEGSKA (reference sequence).

The chain links TRBV20-1 to TRBJ2-7, with 7 positions matching TRBD2. The CDR3 spans 14 residues. The V gene end was trimmed by 6 bases and the J gene end by 0 bases; junction bases not matched to a gene: 8. In germline, CDR1 is DFQATT, CDR2 SNEGSKA (reference sequence). The CDR3 sequence: CSAPLAVRSYEQYF. The CDR3 DNA follows: TGCAGTGCGCCCCTAGCGGTGCGCTCCTACGAGCAGTACTTC.

The V and J genes are TRBV2 and TRBJ2-7, with unresolved D. Germline V gene sequence: CDR1 SNHLY, CDR2 FYNNEI. CDR3 length: 12 residues. CDR3 nucleotide sequence: TGTGCGATCCTCTCGTTCTCCTACGAGCAGTACTTC. It is translated as CAILSFSYEQYF. The full variable domain, in which reference TRBV2 and TRBJ2-7 provide the parts outside the CDR3, is EPEVTQTPSHQVTQMGQEVILRCVPISNHLYFYWYRQILGQKVEFLVSFYNNEISEKSEIFDDQFSVERPDGSNFTLKIRSTKLEDSAMYFCAILSFSYEQYFGPGTRLTVT.

This chain connects TRBV7-2 to TRBJ2-1, with 11 bases matching TRBD2. This CDR3 comprises 18 residues. Germline lookup yields CDR1 SGHTA and CDR2 FQGNSA. V dropped 1 base and J dropped 8; count of bases not matched to a gene: 13. The CDR3, as DNA: TGTGCCAGCAGCTTAGACCTCACCACTAGCGGGAGTGTTGATGAGCAGTTCTTC. Encoded protein: CASSLDLTTSGSVDEQFF.

This chain connects TRBV6-1 to TRBJ1-2; D is perhaps TRBD1 (5 bases). Trimming took off 8 bases at V and 0 bases at J, with 19 bases between the two ends. Germline CDR1 reads MNHNS; CDR2 reads SASEGT. The CDR3 spans 16 residues. The CDR3 region is CASLNEVPGANYGYTF. The CDR3 nucleotides read TGTGCCAGCCTTAATGAGGTCCCGGGGGCTAACTATGGCTACACCTTC.

This chain uses TRBV19 with TRBJ2-5, with a possible D match to TRBD1 (6 bases). V was shortened by 6 bases and J by 5 bases, with 13 bases between the two germline ends. The CDR3 is 13 amino acids. Germline V gene data show CDR1 as LNHDA and CDR2 as SQIVND (reference sequence). The CDR3 nucleotides read TGTGCCAGTAGGGGACAAAGAGCGGAGACCCAGTACTTC. Translated: CASRGQRAETQYF.

V gene TRBV24-1 combines with J gene TRBJ2-3; 9 bases agree with TRBD2. The CDR3 length is 18 residues. CDR1 and CDR2 (germline): KGHDR, SFDVKD. V trimming: 0 bases; J trimming: 4 bases; junction bases outside the gene matches: 10. The CDR3 bases are TGTGCCACCAGTGATTTGCATTTTGCGGGAGGGCCCCCAGATACGCAGTATTTT. Translating it yields CATSDLHFAGGPPDTQYF.

V is TRBV11-2 and J is TRBJ2-4, with unresolved D. Germline loops: CDR1 SGHAT, CDR2 FQNNGV. The CDR3 consists of 13 residues. Trimming took 0 bases from V and 6 from J, leaving 6 bases between them. The CDR3 is CASSLDHVNIQYF. Here the CDR3 DNA reads TGTGCCAGCAGCTTAGATCATGTAAACATTCAGTACTTC.

The rearrangement links TRBV27 to TRBJ1-5; tentative D call: TRBD1 (5 bases). The length of the CDR3 is 13 residues. Looked up from germline, CDR1 is MNHEY and CDR2 is SMNVEV (reference sequence). V dropped 8 bases and J dropped 6 bases, with 14 bases sitting between them. CDR3 protein: CASGGGVSQPQHF. DNA for the CDR3: TGTGCCAGCGGTGGAGGGGTCAGTCAGCCCCAGCATTTT.

This sequence joins TRBV4-1 and TRBJ2-7, with 10 positions matching TRBD1. V shed 1 base, J shed 3 bases, and the junction held 6 bases outside the gene matches. Germline assignment: CDR1 MGHRA and CDR2 YSYEKL. The CDR3 loop spans 16 amino acids. The DNA for the CDR3 is TGCGCCAGCAGCCAAGTCGGACAGGGGGATTACTACGAGCAGTACTTC. Protein sequence: CASSQVGQGDYYEQYF.

This clonotype was observed a few times. The V and J genes are TRBV5-6 and TRBJ2-5, with no clear D. The germline V and J ends were trimmed by 4 bases and 5 bases, with 15 bases remaining between them. CDR3 size: 14 residues. Germline lookup yields CDR1 SGHDT and CDR2 YYEEEE. CDR3 amino acids: CASSRPGPRETQYF. As DNA, the CDR3 is TGTGCCAGCAGCCGTCCGGGTCCAAGGGAGACCCAGTACTTC.

The chain uses TRBV10-3 and TRBJ1-2; perhaps TRBD1 as D (5 bases). The CDR3 runs 18 residues. Germline CDR1 and CDR2: ENHRY and SYGVKD. The V gene lost 0 bases and the J gene lost 4 bases, with 21 bases spanning the gap. The CDR3 protein is CAISESWPDSAVGYGYTF. CDR3 sequence (DNA): TGTGCCATCAGTGAGTCCTGGCCCGACAGCGCGGTGGGCTATGGCTACACCTTC.

This clonotype has just a few counts. The chain carries TRBV12-3 or TRBV12-4 and TRBJ2-1; 9 bases match TRBD2. V trimming: 3 bases; J trimming: 13 bases; junction bases outside the gene matches: 7. The CDR3 covers 13 residues. The CDR3 loop is CASSFAGGPVQFF. The DNA of the CDR3 is TGTGCCAGCAGTTTCGCGGGAGGGCCGGTCCAGTTCTTC.

In this sample, this clonotype turned up a few times. The chain joins TRBV7-3 to TRBJ1-1, with 7 bases aligning to TRBD1. V lost 4 bases, J lost 1 base, and 6 bases stayed unmatched. The CDR3 has 15 residues. CDR1 SGHTA and CDR2 FQGTGA come from the germline V gene. The CDR3 region has the DNA TGTGCCAGCAGCTCCCCGACAGGGCGGAACACTGAAGCTTTCTTT. This gives the protein CASSSPTGRNTEAFF.

This clonotype was picked up a small number of times. This chain joins TRBV2 and TRBJ2-1, with 8 bases aligning to TRBD1. V was pared by 6 bases and J by 6 bases, with 7 bases of the junction left unmatched. The CDR3 length is 14 residues. CDR1 and CDR2 from the germline V gene are SNHLY and FYNNEI. The CDR3 DNA follows: TGTGCCAGCAGATCCGGGACAGGCAGCAATGAGCAGTTCTTC. Protein: CASRSGTGSNEQFF.

This clonotype was counted only a few times. The chain links TRBV6-5 to TRBJ2-3, with 8 bases lining up with TRBD2. CDR1 and CDR2 from the germline V gene are MNHEY and SVGAGI. This CDR3 region has 16 residues. V shed 1 base, J shed 3 bases, and the junction held 6 bases outside the gene matches. Here the CDR3 reads CASSYLSGRGTDTQYF. Written as DNA, the CDR3 is TGTGCCAGCAGTTACTTGAGCGGGAGAGGGACAGATACGCAGTATTTT.

This chain uses TRBV7-9 with TRBJ2-1; a weak D match, TRBD2 (6 bases). The V and J ends lost 4 bases and 15 bases respectively, with 22 bases between them. The CDR3 has 14 residues. Germline CDR1 SEHNR, CDR2 FQNEAQ (reference sequence). The CDR3 coding sequence is TGTGCCAGCAGCTCCTTGCGGGAATTTATCGCCCCGTTCTTC. Translated: CASSSLREFIAPFF.

This clonotype was seen more than once but under ten times. The chain couples TRBV7-9 to TRBJ1-2; D is unresolved. CDR1 and CDR2 (germline): SEHNR, FQNEAQ (reference sequence). V lost 4 bases, J lost 6 bases, and 21 bases lay in between. This CDR3 region has 16 residues. The CDR3 loop is CASSSLRNPRRDGYTF. The CDR3 DNA is TGTGCCAGCAGCTCCTTACGGAATCCCCGGCGGGATGGCTACACCTTC.

This clonotype showed up just a few times. The chain recombines TRBV27 with TRBJ2-7, with TRBD1 identical over 8 bases. The J call is in doubt because the DNA end fits TRBJ2-1 better. This CDR3 region has 14 residues. The germline V gene has CDR1 MNHEY and CDR2 SMNVEV (reference sequence). CDR3 in amino acids: CASSSIDRGHEQFF. In DNA form, the CDR3 reads TGTGCCAGCAGTTCCATCGACAGGGGTCATGAGCAGTTCTTC.

This clonotype was counted between two and nine times. The chain carries TRBV3-1 and TRBJ2-7; 7 bases match TRBD1. CDR1 and CDR2 from the germline V gene are LGHDT and YNNKEL (reference sequence). Trimming cost V 5 bases and J 6 bases; bases outside gene matches: 16. The CDR3 is 16 amino acids. Here the CDR3 reads CASSNEGRGTFREQYF. The CDR3 DNA is TGTGCCAGCAGCAATGAGGGCAGGGGGACATTTCGCGAGCAGTACTTC.

The chain combines TRBV4-2 with TRBJ2-1, with 9 bases that match TRBD2. CDR3 length: 15 residues. CDR1 LGHNA and CDR2 YNFKEQ come from the germline V gene. Trimming removed 2 bases from V and 3 bases from J; junction bases left unmatched: 2. This chain's CDR3 is CASSQSGGIYNEQFF. CDR3 sequence (DNA): TGTGCCAGCAGCCAAAGCGGGGGGATCTACAATGAGCAGTTCTTC.

The table lists this clonotype with a few counts. This chain uses TRBV3-1 with TRBJ2-5; 8 nucleotides agree with TRBD1. Gene TRBJ2-7 matches the end of the DNA better, so the J call may be wrong. Germline CDR1 LGHDT, CDR2 YNNKEL (reference sequence). This CDR3 contains 13 residues. The CDR3 DNA reads as TGTGCCAGCAGCGACCGGGACAGGTACGAGCAGTACTTC. This encodes CASSDRDRYEQYF.

This sequence joins TRBV6-2 or TRBV6-3 and TRBJ2-1; D perhaps matches TRBD2 (5 bases). The CDR3 runs 15 residues. The germline V gene encodes CDR1 MNHEY and CDR2 SVGEGT. The V end was cut by 5 bases, the J end by 0 bases, with 11 bases between. In DNA form, the CDR3 reads TGTGCCAGCAGTCCCCGGGGATACTCCTACAATGAGCAGTTCTTC. The encoded protein is CASSPRGYSYNEQFF.

This clonotype was detected a few times. V and J are TRBV11-3 and TRBJ2-7; TRBD2 aligns across 8 bases. V shed 2 bases and J 3 bases; nucleotides not matched to a gene: 6. Germline CDR1 SGHNT, CDR2 YENEEA. The CDR3 loop spans 15 amino acids. The CDR3 spells CASSLPGGLFYEQYF. DNA of the CDR3: TGTGCCAGCAGCTTACCGGGGGGGCTATTCTACGAGCAGTACTTC.

This clonotype was counted many times. This chain connects TRBV12-3 or TRBV12-4 to TRBJ2-1, with 7 bases that match TRBD2. The CDR3 runs to 13 residues. The trim removed 7 bases at V and 8 bases at J, leaving 8 bases unmatched. The CDR3 loop is CASTKPGRDEQFF. The CDR3 DNA reads as TGTGCCAGCACCAAGCCTGGGAGGGATGAGCAGTTCTTC.

This sequence joins TRBV20-1 and TRBJ2-1; TRBD2 might be the D (7 bases). Trimming took off 6 bases at V and 5 bases at J, with 17 bases between the two ends. The V gene's germline CDR1 is DFQATT and CDR2 SNEGSKA (reference sequence). This CDR3 spans 14 amino acids. In DNA form, the CDR3 reads TGCAGTGCCCGCCGGGGGGCTGGTAACAATGAGCAGTTCTTC. It encodes CSARRGAGNNEQFF.